This is a list of T cell receptor beta chains from one sample in a study of siplizumab effects on memory and regulatory T cells. This table comes from immunoSEQ multiplex PCR, and its TCRdb copy is limited to in-frame clones, with some not included. The sample gives some 70,000 clones, 80% to 90% of which show up once; 1.5% to 2% is in the top ten. Sequenced material: Tregs sorted from blood. The receptors originated from a human donor in good health. CDR3s include the opening cysteine and the closing phenylalanine or tryptophan. D genes are given only for firm matches. Some rows mark clone size as missing; the rest say once, few, many or name a class of expanded clone.

>-|TRBJ2-6|-|TRBV5-1
TGCGCCAGCAGCCCCGCATGGGATCCTGGGGCCAACGTCCTGACTTTC
CASSPAWDPGANVLTF
>TRBD1|TRBJ1-3|-|TRBV10-3
TGTGCCATCAGTGGCCAGACAGGGTCTTTTGGAAACACCATATATTTT
CAISGQTGSFGNTIYF
>-|TRBJ2-3|once|TRBV6-1
TGTGCCAGCAGGCTAACACACTATAGCACAGATACGCAGTATTTT
CASRLTHYSTDTQYF
>TRBD1|TRBJ2-1|-|TRBV7-6
TGTGCCAGCAGCAAACGACAGGGGGCGAACTCCTACAATGAGCAGTTCTTC
CASSKRQGANSYNEQFF
>-|TRBJ1-2|-|TRBV4-1
TGCGCCAGCAGCCAAGACCCGGACGGCCAAAACTATGGCTACACCTTC
CASSQDPDGQNYGYTF
>-|TRBJ1-2|-|TRBV15
TGTGCCACCAGCAGAGATTCGCGAGGGACGGGAGGCTACACCTTC
CATSRDSRGTGGYTF
>-|TRBJ2-5|-|TRBV6-1
TGTGCCAGCAGTCACCGAAGGGGTCCCCAAGAGACCCAGTACTTC
CASSHRRGPQETQYF
>-|TRBJ2-1|few|TRBV7-3
TGTGCCAGCAGCTCCTGGGGGCTCTCCTACAATGAGCAGTTCTTC
CASSSWGLSYNEQFF
>-|TRBJ2-1|-|TRBV6-1
TGTGCCAGCAGATGGACGAACAATGAGCAGTTCTTC
CASRWTNNEQFF
>-|TRBJ2-5|-|TRBV9
TGTGCCAGCAGCGTAGCCCAGGGAGAGACCCAGTACTTC
CASSVAQGETQYF
>-|TRBJ2-7|-|TRBV9
TGTGCCAGCACCTTGGGTTTGAATTCCTACGAGCAGTACTTC
CASTLGLNSYEQYF
>-|TRBJ2-4|once|TRBV29-1
TGCAGCGTTGAAGATAGGGCAGGTCCCCACTTTGCCAAAAACATTCAGTACTTC
CSVEDRAGPHFAKNIQYF
>-|TRBJ2-2|-|TRBV18
TGTGCCAGCTCACCACGGGACACCGGGGAGCTGTTTTTT
CASSPRDTGELFF
>TRBD1|TRBJ2-1|-|TRBV2
TGTGCCAGCAGTGCGAGGACAGGGGACCATGAGCAGTTCTTC
CASSARTGDHEQFF
>-|TRBJ1-1|-|TRBV5-1
TGCGCCAGCAGCCAAGGTCCCAGGAACACTGAAGCTTTCTTT
CASSQGPRNTEAFF
>TRBD2|TRBJ2-1|-|TRBV7-9
TGTGCCAGCAGCTTAGCGCGGACTAGCGGTTACAATGAGCAGTTCTTC
CASSLARTSGYNEQFF
>-|TRBJ2-3|-|TRBV7-3
TGTGCCAGCAGCTTAACTACGACCCCCTTGGGTACGCAGTATTTT
CASSLTTTPLGTQYF
>-|TRBJ2-3|-|TRBV19
TGTGCCAGTAGTCCAAGTCCTCCTCGCACAGATACGCAGTATTTT
CASSPSPPRTDTQYF
>-|TRBJ2-7|-|TRBV10-1
TGCGCCAGCAGTGAGTCCCAGCTCCCTTACGAGCAGTACTTC
CASSESQLPYEQYF
>TRBD2|TRBJ2-5|-|TRBV4-3
TGCGCCAGCAGCCAAGATAGGCGGGAGGGGGCCGAGGCCCAGTACTTC
CASSQDRREGAEAQYF
>TRBD2|TRBJ2-1|-|TRBV15
TGTGCCACCAGCAGAGATAGACTAGCGGGCCACAATGAGCAGTTCTTC
CATSRDRLAGHNEQFF
>-|TRBJ2-3|-|TRBV7-3
TGTGCCAGCAGCTTAACGGGCAGGAATACAGATACGCAGTATTTT
CASSLTGRNTDTQYF
>-|TRBJ2-1|-|TRBV2
TGTGCCAGCGGCCGGGTTAGCGTTAATGAGCAGTTCTTC
CASGRVSVNEQFF
>TRBD2|TRBJ2-3|-|TRBV15
TGTGCCACCAGCAGGGGCGCGGGAGGAACAGATACGCAGTATTTT
CATSRGAGGTDTQYF
>-|TRBJ2-2|-|TRBV2
TGTGCCAGCAGTGGCATGAGCCTCGTCGGGGAGCTGTTTTTT
CASSGMSLVGELFF
>TRBD2|TRBJ2-2|-|TRBV7-9
TGTGCCAGCAGATCGATAGCGGGAGCCGGGGAGCTGTTTTTT
CASRSIAGAGELFF
>-|TRBJ2-7|few|TRBV21-1
TGTGCCAGCAGCAGAGTGGGGGAGCAGTACTTC
CASSRVGEQYF
>-|TRBJ2-1|-|TRBV7-2
TGTGCCAGCAGCCAGGACACCGCCTACAATGAGCAGTTCTTC
CASSQDTAYNEQFF
>-|TRBJ2-5|-|TRBV4-2
TGTGCCAGCAGCCAGCCTCTGAAACCGGACGAAGAGACCCAGTACTTC
CASSQPLKPDEETQYF
>-|TRBJ1-5|-|TRBV7-5
TGTGCCAGAAGCTTAGCCCCCGGGACAGGGCGTAATCAGCCCCAGCATTTT
CARSLAPGTGRNQPQHF
>-|TRBJ1-4|-|TRBV7-9
TGTGCCAGCAGCCGGACACAAACTAATGAAAAACTGTTTTTT
CASSRTQTNEKLFF
>-|TRBJ2-7|-|TRBV5-1
TGCGCCAGCAGAAACCCCAGAAAACAAAACTCCTACGAGCAGTACTTC
CASRNPRKQNSYEQYF
>-|TRBJ1-5|-|TRBV2
TGTGCCAGCAGGTTGGATAGGGGGTGGCCCCAGCATTTT
CASRLDRGWPQHF
>TRBD1|TRBJ2-3|-|TRBV7-2
TGTGCCAGCAGCTTAGGGAGGACAGGGGGCCTATCAGATACGCAGTATTTT
CASSLGRTGGLSDTQYF